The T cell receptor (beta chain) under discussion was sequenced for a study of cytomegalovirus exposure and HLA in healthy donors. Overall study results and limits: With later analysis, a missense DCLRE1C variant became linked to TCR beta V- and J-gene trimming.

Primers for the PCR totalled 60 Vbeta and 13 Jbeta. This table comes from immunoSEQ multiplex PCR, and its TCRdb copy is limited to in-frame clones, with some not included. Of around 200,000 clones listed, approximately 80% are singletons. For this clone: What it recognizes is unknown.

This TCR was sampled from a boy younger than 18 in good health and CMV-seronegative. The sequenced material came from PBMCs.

The CDR3 DNA sequence: TGTGCCAGCAGCTCCTCCGGGACAACGCCCTCCTACGAGCAGTACTTC. Amino acids: CASSSSGTTPSYEQYF. The rearrangement uses TRBV9 and TRBJ2-7; D might be TRBD1 (6 bases). Germline values: CDR1 SGDLS, CDR2 YYNGEE. The V end was cut by 4 bases, the J end by 0 bases, with 17 bases between. The CDR3 length is 16 residues. Full variable domain (outside the CDR3, taken from reference TRBV9 and TRBJ2-7): DSGVTQTPKHLITATGQRVTLRCSPRSGDLSVYWYQQSLDQGLQFLIQYYNGEERAKGNILERFSAQQFPDLHSELNLSSLELGDSALYFCASSSSGTTPSYEQYFGPGTRLTVT.